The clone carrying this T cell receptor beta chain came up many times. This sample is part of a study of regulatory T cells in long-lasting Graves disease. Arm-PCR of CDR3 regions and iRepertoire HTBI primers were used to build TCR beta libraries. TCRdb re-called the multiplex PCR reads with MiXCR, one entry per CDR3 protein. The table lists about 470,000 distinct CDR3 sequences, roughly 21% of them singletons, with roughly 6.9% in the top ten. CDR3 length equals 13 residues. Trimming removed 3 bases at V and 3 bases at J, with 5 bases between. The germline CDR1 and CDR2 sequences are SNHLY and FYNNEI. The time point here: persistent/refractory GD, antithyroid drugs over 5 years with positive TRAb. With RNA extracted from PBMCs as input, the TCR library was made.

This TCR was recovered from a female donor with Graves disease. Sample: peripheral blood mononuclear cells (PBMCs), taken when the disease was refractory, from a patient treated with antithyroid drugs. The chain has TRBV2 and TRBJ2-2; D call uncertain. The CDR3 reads CASSEAHTGELFF. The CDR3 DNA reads TGTGCCAGCAGTGAGGCACACACCGGGGAGCTGTTTTTT. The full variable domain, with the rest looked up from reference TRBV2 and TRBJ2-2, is EPEVTQTPSHQVTQMGQEVILRCVPISNHLYFYWYRQILGQKVEFLVSFYNNEISEKSEIFDDQFSVERPDGSNFTLKIRSTKLEDSAMYFCASSEAHTGELFFGEGSRLTVL.